This T cell receptor (beta chain) was identified during a study of CD8 T cells in Susac syndrome. General study points: By the study's own acknowledgment, its TCR sequencing and HLA analysis included relatively few individuals.

Random hexamers were used to reverse transcribe an amount of about 0.45 to 1 ug RNA. Amplification of TCR beta CDR3 across 54 Vbeta and 13 Jbeta was performed with immunoSEQ multiplex PCR. From the immunoSEQ multiplex PCR reads, TCRdb called clonotypes with MiXCR, one entry per CDR3 protein. This sample yields 100,000 to 150,000 distinct CDR3 sequences, of which about 95% are seen a single time; roughly 0.11% belongs to the top ten. To note about this clonotype: Its cognate antigen is unknown.

Sequencing of TCR beta was undertaken in CD8+ and CD4+ T cells derived from blood. The TCR originated in a human donor in good health. Material: CD4+ T cells from PBMCs.

The CDR3 region is CASSQAQLANYGYTF. Here the CDR3 DNA reads TGTGCCAGCAGCCAAGCCCAGTTAGCTAACTATGGCTACACCTTC. The J gene is TRBJ1-2, the V gene TRBV4-2; no definite D call. V was cut by 1 base and J by 0 bases, with 9 bases left in between. Germline V gene sequence: CDR1 LGHNA, CDR2 YNFKEQ. The CDR3 covers 15 residues.